This paragraph reports one T cell receptor beta chain. The antigen is undetermined. The data derive from a study of cytomegalovirus exposure and HLA in healthy donors. General study findings and limits: Immune exposure information available was restricted to CMV serostatus. A later analysis found common viral pathogens apparently linked to several of the most significant clusters.

The CDR3 length is 14 residues. V lost 5 bases, J lost 7 bases, and 16 bases lay in between. Germline-derived CDR1 and CDR2 are SGDLS and YYNGEE. Primers: 60 Vbeta forward and 13 Jbeta reverse. The protocol was immunoSEQ multiplex PCR, while the TCRdb copy is restricted to in-frame clones and leaves out a portion. The data contain around 91,000 clones, about 77% of them singletons. Specimen: PBMCs. This sequence joins TRBV9 and TRBJ2-1, with a weak D call TRBD2 (5 bases). The sequence was collected from a male donor in good health and CMV-seropositive. The CDR3 coding sequence is TGTGCCAGCAGTGGGCGACGGGGTACAAATGAGCAGTTCTTC. It yields the protein CASSGRRGTNEQFF.